The T cell receptor beta chain under discussion was sequenced for a study of vaccination and CD4 T cells after COVID-19. About the study: Collection of post-vaccine samples followed dose two by a median roughly 72 days, spanning a range of 14 to 241.

Trimming removed 4 bases at V and 6 bases at J, with 11 bases between. Germline lookup yields CDR1 SGDLS and CDR2 YYNGEE. The CDR3 is 12 amino acids. Study observations and caveats: The median count of SARS-CoV-2-reactive clonotypes rose from about 20 to 38, not significantly.

The Oncomine TCR Beta short-read assay sequenced DNA from cultured CD4+ T cells. From the PCR reads, TCRdb called clonotypes with MiXCR, one entry per CDR3 protein. The repertoire has roughly 5,300 distinct CDR3 sequences, less than 45% of them found once; the top ten carry less than 30%. Indicated treatment: approximately 9-day PBMC culture with coronavirus spike peptide pools or control peptides (ViraFEST assay). During the years 2011-2018, before the COVID-19 pandemic, the unexposed donor's CD4+ T cells were collected. Using peptide pools, antigen-specific T cells were expanded in ViraFEST before TCRs were sequenced. To note about this clonotype: Its antigen remains unidentified.

Input material: CD4+ T cells from blood, cultured in vitro. The receptor comes from a human donor in good health. The genes are TRBV9 and TRBJ2-7; possible D gene TRBD1, 6 bases. The CDR3 sequence: CASSRDMSEQYF. CDR3 DNA sequence: TGTGCCAGCAGCAGGGACATGAGCGAGCAGTACTTC.